This T cell receptor (beta chain) is from a study of blood T cell repertoires in COVID-19. Study-level information: The samples span acute and convalescent COVID-19 from the United States, Italy and Spain. T cells, B-cell-depleted T cells, or PBMCs supplied cDNA or gDNA.

In the authors' methods: Estimates of nucleated cell counts were drawn from the amplification of reference gene primers. Sequencing was performed with immunoSEQ multiplex PCR; in TCRdb, only in-frame clones are kept and a portion is missing. The D gene and trimming were derived from the DNA, and the V and J assignments and clone size from that table. The table shows about 150,000 clones, with over 60% occurring only once. The CDR3 is 14 amino acids. V lost 3 bases and J lost 4; bases outside the gene matches: 3. Germline V gene sequence: CDR1 KGHSH, CDR2 LQKENI. The sequenced sample consisted of peripheral blood. The TCR originated in an older man with acute or convalescent COVID-19. This chain links TRBV18 with TRBJ2-5; TRBD1 aligns across 9 bases. The CDR3, as DNA: TGTGCCAGCTCACCCGCGGGACAGGGAGAGACCCAGTACTTC. This codes for CASSPAGQGETQYF.